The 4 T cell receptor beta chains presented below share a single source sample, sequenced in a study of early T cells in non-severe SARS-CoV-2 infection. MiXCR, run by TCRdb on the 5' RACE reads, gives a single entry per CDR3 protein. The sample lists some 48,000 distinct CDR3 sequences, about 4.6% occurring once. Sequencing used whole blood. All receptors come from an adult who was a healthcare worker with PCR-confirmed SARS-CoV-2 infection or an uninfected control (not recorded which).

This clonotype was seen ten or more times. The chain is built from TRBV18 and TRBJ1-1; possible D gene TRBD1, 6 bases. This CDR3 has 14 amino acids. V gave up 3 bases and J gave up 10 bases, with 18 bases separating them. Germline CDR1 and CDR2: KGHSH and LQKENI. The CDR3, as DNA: TGTGCCAGCTCACCCCCGATAGCAGGGGCACGAGCTTTCTTT. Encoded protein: CASSPPIAGARAFF.

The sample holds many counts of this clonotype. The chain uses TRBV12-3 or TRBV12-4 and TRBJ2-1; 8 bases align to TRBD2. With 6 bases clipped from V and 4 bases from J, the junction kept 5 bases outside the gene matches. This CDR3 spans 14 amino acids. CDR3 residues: CASRPGTRYNEQFF. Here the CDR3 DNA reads TGTGCCAGCAGGCCCGGGACTAGGTACAATGAGCAGTTCTTC.

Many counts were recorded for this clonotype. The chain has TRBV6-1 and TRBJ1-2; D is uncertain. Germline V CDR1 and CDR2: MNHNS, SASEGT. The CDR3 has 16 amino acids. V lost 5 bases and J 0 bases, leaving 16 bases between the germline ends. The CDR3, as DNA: TGTGCCAGCAGTCAGAGCGGTGGTGGGACTAACTATGGCTACACCTTC. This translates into CASSQSGGGTNYGYTF.

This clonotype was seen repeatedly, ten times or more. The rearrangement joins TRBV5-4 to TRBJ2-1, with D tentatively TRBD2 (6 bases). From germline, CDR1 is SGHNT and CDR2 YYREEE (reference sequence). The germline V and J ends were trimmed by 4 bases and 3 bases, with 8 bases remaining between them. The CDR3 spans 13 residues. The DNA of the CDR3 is TGTGCCAGCAGCAAAGCGGGCTACAATGAGCAGTTCTTC. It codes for CASSKAGYNEQFF.